This T cell receptor beta chain was sequenced for a study of T-cell reconstitution after alpha-beta-depleted transplantation in children. General study points: As was reported, about two months after transplant, alpha-beta T cells came from several hundred expanded graft clones. After one year, T-cell counts and TCRbeta diversity mostly came from new T cells. Recipient T cells and thymic progenitors that survived gave rise to the high TCRbeta diversity observed at day 60 in some patients.

Notes on this clonotype: Its specificity is unknown.

This sample's TCRbeta library carried unique molecular identifier barcodes. TCRdb independently ran MiXCR on the PCR reads; one entry per CDR3 protein. The data hold more than 200,000 distinct CDR3 sequences, with 20% to 30% observed a single time. Per the germline V gene, CDR1 is LNHNV and CDR2 is YYDKDF (reference sequence). Trimming pared 9 bases from V and 1 base from J, leaving 16 bases between. The CDR3 runs 15 residues. This rearrangement joins TRBV15 to TRBJ2-1; tentative D call: TRBD2 (6 bases). Here the sequenced sample was PBMCs, taken before TCRalphabeta/CD19-depleted stem cell transplant. The receptor was derived from a girl aged 2-10 years with Fanconi anemia, due to receive a stem cell transplant. CDR3 DNA: TGTGCCACTGCTGTACCGGGAGATTCCTACAATGAGCAGTTCTTC. Translated: CATAVPGDSYNEQFF. The variable domain in full, completed from reference TRBV15 and TRBJ2-1, reads DAMVIQNPRYQVTQFGKPVTLSCSQTLNHNVMYWYQQKSSQAPKLLFHYYDKDFNNEADTPDNFQSRRPNTSFCFLDIRSPGLGDTAMYLCATAVPGDSYNEQFFGPGTRLTVL.